Here is one TCR beta chain with its context. Germline V gives CDR1 MGHRA, CDR2 YSYEKL. With 0 bases removed from V and 4 bases from J, the gap between germline ends came to 12 bases. The CDR3 is 16 amino acids. The assay was immunoSEQ multiplex PCR, and TCRdb's table has in-frame clones only and misses some. The data hold over 130,000 clones, with around 88% observed a single time. These data originate in a study of T cell responses to AZD1222 COVID-19 vaccine. V and J are TRBV4-1 and TRBJ2-2, with D unresolved. The sequences come from peripheral blood, collected on day 0 of AZD1222 vaccination. This sequence originates from an adult in good health. The CDR3 DNA follows: TGCGCCAGCAGCCAAGATCAGAACGTCTTCACCGGGGAGCTGTTTTTT. Translated: CASSQDQNVFTGELFF.